A single sample is the source of the 17 T cell receptor beta chains below, sequenced in a study of blood T cell repertoires in COVID-19 (dated by TCRdb to about 2020). The protocol used for the library was the immunoSEQ multiplex PCR assay. The table comes from immuneACCESS by way of TCRdb, which keeps in-frame sequences with V and J called. Part of the clones is missing from these tables; in studies checked, under half for an unresolved V gene and the rest for unknown reasons. This sample holds just over 650,000 clones; approximately 90% were observed only once. The top ten hold approximately 0.25% of the sample. The sequencing sample was made of peripheral blood. The receptors were gathered from a woman between 18 and 30 years old with acute or convalescent COVID-19.

In its sample, this clone was seen once. This chain links TRBV4-1 with TRBJ1-1, with a weak D call TRBD1 (5 bases). V lost 0 bases and J lost 7, with 24 bases in between. The CDR3 has 18 amino acids. Germline V gene data show CDR1 as MGHRA and CDR2 as YSYEKL. The CDR3 protein is CASSQDLGWGVEFGEAFF. The CDR3 DNA reads TGCGCCAGCAGCCAAGATCTGGGATGGGGGGTAGAGTTCGGTGAAGCTTTCTTT.

CDR3 DNA sequence: TGTGCCAGCAGTGAAGGAGGCCAGGGTGGCACTGAAGCTTTCTTT. Translation: CASSEGGQGGTEAFF. The chain links TRBV6-1 to TRBJ1-1, with D maybe TRBD1 (5 bases). The germline V and J ends were trimmed by 1 base and 4 bases, with 13 bases remaining between them. In germline, CDR1 is MNHNS, CDR2 SASEGT. The CDR3 spans 15 residues.

This clone was observed once. The chain joins TRBV5-1 to TRBJ2-3, with 9 bases identical to TRBD1. The CDR3 extends over 16 amino acids. From germline, CDR1 is SGHRS and CDR2 YFSETQ. The trim removed 7 bases at V and 3 bases at J, leaving 12 bases unmatched. DNA of the CDR3: TGCGCCAGCGCCCAAAGGGAACAGGGGGCAACAGATACGCAGTATTTT. Translation: CASAQREQGATDTQYF.

The rearrangement links TRBV25-1 to TRBJ2-5, with 13 nucleotides matching TRBD2. V lost 5 bases and J lost 5; bases outside the gene matches: 11. The V gene's germline CDR1 is MGHDK and CDR2 SYGVNS. The CDR3 runs to 17 residues. The DNA for the CDR3 is TGTGCCAGCAGTCCGCGCCCGGGACTAGCGGGGAAGGAGACCCAGTACTTC. Protein product: CASSPRPGLAGKETQYF.

The genes are TRBV7-8 and TRBJ2-5; D remains unclear. This CDR3 region has 13 residues. Germline V CDR1 and CDR2: SGHVS, FQNEAQ. Trimming pared 5 bases from V and 2 bases from J, leaving 9 bases between. The CDR3 sequence is CASSLGQQETQYF. The CDR3 DNA follows: TGTGCCAGCAGCCTTGGGCAGCAAGAGACCCAGTACTTC.

This chain uses TRBV9 with TRBJ1-2, with D possibly TRBD1 on 5 matching bases. The CDR3 loop spans 18 amino acids. Trimming pared 4 bases from V and 3 bases from J, leaving 25 bases between. The germline CDR1 and CDR2 sequences are SGDLS and YYNGEE. CDR3 nucleotides: TGTGCCAGCAGCTCACCGGAGATGATTGCAGGGCGCGACTATGGCTACACCTTC. This translates into CASSSPEMIAGRDYGYTF. Full variable domain (missing parts from reference TRBV9 and TRBJ1-2): DSGVTQTPKHLITATGQRVTLRCSPRSGDLSVYWYQQSLDQGLQFLIQYYNGEERAKGNILERFSAQQFPDLHSELNLSSLELGDSALYFCASSSPEMIAGRDYGYTFGSGTRLTVV.

As to this clone: The sample carries other DNA sequences with the same CDR3. CDR3 coding DNA: TGTGCCACCAGCAGAGATCGCGGCTCTGGGGCCAACGTCCTGACTTTC. This encodes CATSRDRGSGANVLTF. The chain recombines TRBV15 with TRBJ2-6; D gene unclear. The CDR3 is 16 amino acids. Germline loops: CDR1 LNHNV, CDR2 YYDKDF (reference sequence). V was cut by 0 bases and J by 0 bases, with 6 bases left in between.

V is TRBV9 and J is TRBJ2-1; 11 nucleotides agree with TRBD2. V dropped 4 bases and J dropped 2; count of bases not matched to a gene: 5. Germline values: CDR1 SGDLS, CDR2 YYNGEE. The CDR3 length is 16 residues. CDR3 region: CASSLRLAGTYNEQFF. In DNA, the CDR3 is TGTGCCAGCAGCTTGAGACTAGCGGGGACCTACAATGAGCAGTTCTTC. The full variable domain, its missing parts supplied by reference TRBV9 and TRBJ2-1, is DSGVTQTPKHLITATGQRVTLRCSPRSGDLSVYWYQQSLDQGLQFLIQYYNGEERAKGNILERFSAQQFPDLHSELNLSSLELGDSALYFCASSLRLAGTYNEQFFGPGTRLTVL.

The chain joins TRBV27 to TRBJ1-2, with D maybe TRBD1 (6 bases). The germline V and J ends were trimmed by 2 bases and 8 bases, with 12 bases remaining between them. The CDR3 contains 13 residues. Germline V gene sequence: CDR1 MNHEY, CDR2 SMNVEV (reference sequence). The CDR3 protein is CASSLRGYGGYTF. CDR3 DNA: TGTGCCAGCAGTTTAAGGGGGTATGGGGGCTACACCTTC.

The chain links TRBV7-2 to TRBJ2-7; TRBD1 matches at 9 bases. Germline values: CDR1 SGHTA, CDR2 FQGNSA. V trimming: 3 bases; J trimming: 1 base; junction bases outside the gene matches: 4. The CDR3 has 15 amino acids. The CDR3 sequence is CASSFYRGLSYEQYF. The CDR3 bases are TGTGCCAGCAGCTTTTACAGGGGGCTATCCTACGAGCAGTACTTC.

The V and J genes are TRBV19 and TRBJ2-7; D may be TRBD1 (6 bases). CDR3 length equals 15 residues. The germline gives CDR1 LNHDA, CDR2 SQIVND (reference sequence). The V and J ends lost 6 bases and 1 base respectively, with 16 bases between them. CDR3 loop: CASSLGSGQSYEQYF. CDR3 DNA sequence: TGTGCCAGTAGCCTCGGATCCGGACAGTCCTACGAGCAGTACTTC.

V is TRBV23-1 and J is TRBJ1-2, with D possibly being TRBD1 (5 bases). TRBV23-1 belongs to the ORF category, with a function that is uncertain. V was clipped by 4 bases and J by 3 bases, with 9 bases between them. CDR3 length: 13 amino acids. CDR3 sequence: CASSLTDYYGYTF. As DNA, the CDR3 is TGCGCCAGCAGTCTGACAGATTACTATGGCTACACCTTC.

The J gene is TRBJ1-6, the V gene TRBV12-3 or TRBV12-4; D is perhaps TRBD1 (5 bases). This CDR3 comprises 12 residues. With 6 bases removed from V and 9 bases from J, the gap between germline ends came to 9 bases. The CDR3 DNA sequence: TGTGCCAGCAGCCAGGACACTTCACCCCTCCACTTT. It encodes CASSQDTSPLHF.

V is TRBV14 and J is TRBJ2-1; TRBD2 agrees at 7 bases. The ends lost 3 bases at V and 6 bases at J; junction bases unmatched: 14. This CDR3 is built from 17 residues. CDR1 is SGHDN and CDR2 is FVKESK in the germline V gene. CDR3 sequence (DNA): TGTGCCAGCAGCCATTGGACTAGACCCTCGGCCAGCAATGAGCAGTTCTTC. As protein: CASSHWTRPSASNEQFF.

J is TRBJ2-1 and V is TRBV2; TRBD1 matches 7 bases. This CDR3 is 14 amino acids long. CDR1 and CDR2 (germline): SNHLY, FYNNEI. After removal of 3 bases from V and 3 bases from J, the junction contained 2 bases not matched to a gene. Here the CDR3 DNA reads TGTGCCAGCAGTGACCAGGGGGACTACAATGAGCAGTTCTTC. Translating it yields CASSDQGDYNEQFF.

The CDR3 coding sequence is TGTGCCAGCAGCGTAGGAGGGACTAATGAAAAACTGTTTTTT. Protein sequence: CASSVGGTNEKLFF. This rearrangement joins TRBV9 to TRBJ1-4, with D uncertain. The CDR3 extends over 14 amino acids. Trimming took off 0 bases at V and 2 bases at J, with 5 bases between the two ends. Germline V gene sequence: CDR1 SGDLS, CDR2 YYNGEE.

The chain uses TRBV10-3 and TRBJ1-2; 11 nucleotides align to TRBD1. The CDR3 runs to 14 residues. J lost 6 bases, V lost 8 bases, and 8 bases had no gene match. Germline lookup yields CDR1 ENHRY and CDR2 SYGVKD. CDR3 loop: CAILGQGAANGYTF. DNA for the CDR3: TGTGCCATCCTAGGACAGGGGGCTGCTAATGGCTACACCTTC.